In this sample, the clone carrying this T cell receptor beta chain turned up once. The sample's time point: pretreatment peripheral blood. The data stem from a study of PD-L1 blockade in urothelial cancer. This CDR3 spans 16 amino acids. Per the germline V gene, CDR1 is KGHSH and CDR2 is LQKENI. Trimming left V 2 bases short and J 2 bases short, with 12 bases between. Generated by immunoSEQ multiplex PCR, the TCRdb table keeps only in-frame clones and is missing some. Of around 63,000 clones listed, roughly 76% are singletons. Sequenced here: PBMCs, sampled around atezolizumab (anti-PD-L1) treatment. The chain combines TRBV18 with TRBJ2-2, with a possible D match to TRBD2 (5 bases). This TCR was sampled from a man aged 70-80 years with urothelial cancer. This chain's CDR3 is CASSPGSWGNTGELFF. CDR3 coding DNA: TGTGCCAGCTCACCAGGGAGTTGGGGAAACACCGGGGAGCTGTTTTTT.